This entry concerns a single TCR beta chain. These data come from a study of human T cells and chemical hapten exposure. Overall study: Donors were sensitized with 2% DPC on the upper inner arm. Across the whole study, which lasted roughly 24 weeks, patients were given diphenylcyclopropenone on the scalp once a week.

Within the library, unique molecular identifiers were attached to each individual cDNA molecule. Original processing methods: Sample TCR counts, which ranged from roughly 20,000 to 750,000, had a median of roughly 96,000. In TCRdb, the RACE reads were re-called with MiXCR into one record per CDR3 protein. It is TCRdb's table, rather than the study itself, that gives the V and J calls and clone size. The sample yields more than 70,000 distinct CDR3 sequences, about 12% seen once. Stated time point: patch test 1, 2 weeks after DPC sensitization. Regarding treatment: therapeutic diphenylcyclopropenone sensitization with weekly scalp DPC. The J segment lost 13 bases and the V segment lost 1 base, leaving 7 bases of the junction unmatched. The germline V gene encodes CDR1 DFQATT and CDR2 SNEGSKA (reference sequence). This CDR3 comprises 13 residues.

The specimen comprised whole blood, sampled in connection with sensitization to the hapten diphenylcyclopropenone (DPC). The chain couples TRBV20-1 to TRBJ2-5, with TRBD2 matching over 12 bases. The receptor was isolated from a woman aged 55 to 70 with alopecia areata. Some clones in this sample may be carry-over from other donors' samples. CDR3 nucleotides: TGCAGTGCTAGAGGGACTAGCGGGGTGTTTCCGTACTTC. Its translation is CSARGTSGVFPYF.